Listed here are 25 T cell receptor beta chains from one sample, sequenced in a study of spatial heterogeneity in lung cancer. MiXCR, applied by TCRdb to the 5' RACE reads, yields one record per CDR3 protein. This table has more than 60,000 distinct CDR3 sequences, under 8.5% appearing once. Time point reported: sample taken at primary tumor resection. The sequencing used PBMCs, collected at surgery. The receptors were gathered from a male donor with early-stage non-small cell lung cancer.

There are a few counts of this clonotype. The rearrangement joins TRBV20-1 to TRBJ1-2; unclear D gene. The V gene lost 6 bases and the J gene lost 4 bases, with 15 bases spanning the gap. Germline CDR1 reads DFQATT; CDR2 reads SNEGSKA (reference sequence). The CDR3 consists of 13 residues. The DNA of the CDR3 is TGCAGTGCCCCACACGACGGAGGCTATGGCTACACCTTC. It yields the protein CSAPHDGGYGYTF.

The chain links TRBV3-1 to TRBJ2-1; 9 bases are a match to TRBD2. V lost 1 base to trimming and J lost 10 bases; unmatched junction nucleotides: 5. Germline assignment: CDR1 LGHDT and CDR2 YNNKEL (reference sequence). This CDR3 comprises 14 residues. The CDR3 bases are TGTGCCAGCAGCCAAGGGCTAGCGGGAAGGGAGCAGTTCTTC. It encodes CASSQGLAGREQFF.

This clonotype was observed many times. The chain joins TRBV27 to TRBJ2-7; weak D call: TRBD1 (5 bases). Looked up from germline, CDR1 is MNHEY and CDR2 is SMNVEV (reference sequence). CDR3 length equals 16 residues. Trimming pared 5 bases from V and 3 bases from J, leaving 20 bases between. DNA of the CDR3: TGTGCCAGCAGTCAGGCAACAGGAATGAGGATCTACGAGCAGTACTTC. Translation gives CASSQATGMRIYEQYF.

This clonotype was recorded at least ten times. The chain joins TRBV5-1 to TRBJ1-5; 7 bases agree with TRBD1. CDR1 is SGHRS, CDR2 YFSETQ, per germline. CDR3 length: 14 residues. J gave up 8 bases and V 0 bases, and 5 bases lay outside the gene matches. CDR3 loop: CASSLGQGMEPQHF. The CDR3 DNA is TGCGCCAGCAGCTTGGGACAGGGTATGGAGCCCCAGCATTTT.

This clonotype has more than one count but fewer than ten. The V gene is TRBV5-4, the J gene TRBJ1-6; 10 bases match TRBD1. V trimming: 3 bases; J trimming: 7 bases; junction bases outside the gene matches: 7. Germline CDR1 reads SGHNT; CDR2 reads YYREEE (reference sequence). The CDR3 spans 16 residues. The CDR3 DNA reads as TGTGCCAGCAGCTCTCCGGGACAGGGGACGAATTCACCCCTCCACTTT. This sequence encodes CASSSPGQGTNSPLHF.

This clonotype was found many times. The V call is TRBV20-1, the J call TRBJ2-1, with 8 bases identical to TRBD2. CDR3 length: 16 residues. V trimming: 0 bases; J trimming: 0 bases; junction bases outside the gene matches: 4. CDR1 and CDR2 from the germline V gene are DFQATT and SNEGSKA (reference sequence). CDR3 coding DNA: TGCAGTGCTAGAGAGGCGGGAGGTCTCTCCTACAATGAGCAGTTCTTC. Its translation is CSAREAGGLSYNEQFF.

The table lists this clonotype with many counts. The V call is TRBV6-6, the J call TRBJ2-1; the D call may be TRBD1 or TRBD2 (5 bases each). The V gene lost 2 bases and the J gene lost 9 bases, with 14 bases spanning the gap. CDR1 is MNHNY, CDR2 SVGAGI, per germline (reference sequence). This CDR3 contains 14 residues. The CDR3 is CASSYDVRGPEQFF. CDR3 DNA sequence: TGTGCCAGCAGTTACGATGTAAGGGGACCTGAGCAGTTCTTC.

This clonotype was detected a few times. The V gene is TRBV12-3 or TRBV12-4, the J gene TRBJ2-3; 10 bases match TRBD2. The CDR3 consists of 13 residues. V was clipped by 3 bases and J by 9 bases; unmatched bases: 3. CDR3 loop: CASSFLTSGTQYF. DNA for the CDR3: TGTGCCAGCAGTTTCCTGACTAGCGGGACGCAGTATTTT.

This chain joins TRBV30 and TRBJ2-3; 8 nucleotides agree with TRBD2. CDR1 and CDR2 from the germline V gene are GTSNPN and SVGIG (reference sequence). The V gene end was trimmed by 4 bases and the J gene end by 4 bases; junction bases not matched to a gene: 7. The CDR3 spans 14 residues. CDR3 sequence reads: CAWKQPGRADTQYF. The DNA for the CDR3 is TGTGCCTGGAAACAACCCGGGAGGGCAGATACGCAGTATTTT.

Turning to this clonotype: One base away lies a much larger clone, so this may be a sequencing read error. The J gene is TRBJ1-5, the V gene TRBV7-2; no firm D call. Trimming took off 4 bases at V and 10 bases at J, with 14 bases between the two ends. The CDR3 sequence is 13 residues long. Germline V lookup: CDR1 SGHTA, CDR2 FQGNSA. DNA of the CDR3: TGTGCCAGCAGCTACCGGACGAAGTCTCCCCAGCATTTT. Its translation: CASSYRTKSPQHF.

This clonotype was counted ten times or more. The chain carries TRBV7-3 and TRBJ2-1, with 15 nucleotides matching TRBD2. Looked up from germline, CDR1 is SGHTA and CDR2 is FQGTGA. The CDR3 consists of 15 residues. Trimming cost V 4 bases and J 10 bases; bases outside gene matches: 5. The CDR3 is CASSSGLAGGGEQFF. CDR3 nucleotide sequence: TGTGCCAGCAGCTCGGGACTAGCGGGAGGTGGAGAGCAGTTCTTC.

This sequence joins TRBV11-3 and TRBJ2-2, with 7 bases lining up with TRBD1. From germline, CDR1 is SGHNT and CDR2 YENEEA. This CDR3 is 15 amino acids long. V dropped 5 bases and J dropped 0; count of bases not matched to a gene: 3. Here the CDR3 DNA reads TGTGCCAGCAGCGGGACAGCCCCGAACACCGGGGAGCTGTTTTTT. It specifies CASSGTAPNTGELFF.

This clonotype was seen at least ten times. V usage is TRBV5-1 and J usage is TRBJ2-3; tentative D call: TRBD1 (6 bases). Germline values: CDR1 SGHRS, CDR2 YFSETQ. CDR3 length equals 15 residues. V was pared by 0 bases and J by 4 bases, with 12 bases between. The CDR3 nucleotides read TGCGCCAGCAGCTTGGCATCAGGGGTCGCAGATACGCAGTATTTT. This gives the protein CASSLASGVADTQYF.

The chain couples TRBV10-3 to TRBJ1-2, with D perhaps TRBD1 (6 bases). Deletions cut 3 bases from V and 0 bases from J, with 11 bases between. This CDR3 region has 15 residues. CDR1 is ENHRY, CDR2 SYGVKD, per germline. The CDR3: CAISDQGLANYGYTF. CDR3 DNA sequence: TGTGCCATCAGTGATCAGGGGTTAGCTAACTATGGCTACACCTTC.

This clonotype was counted ten times or more. This sequence joins TRBV4-3 and TRBJ2-1; 7 bases are a match to TRBD2. The germline V gene has CDR1 LGHNA and CDR2 YSLEER. V lost 5 bases to trimming and J lost 6 bases; unmatched junction nucleotides: 4. The CDR3 covers 13 residues. CDR3 loop: CASSAGETNEQFF. The CDR3 DNA follows: TGCGCCAGCAGCGCGGGAGAGACCAATGAGCAGTTCTTC.

The genes are TRBV20-1 and TRBJ1-6; perhaps TRBD1 as D (5 bases). V was shortened by 6 bases and J by 7 bases, with 16 bases between the two germline ends. The CDR3 loop spans 14 amino acids. Germline V gene lookup returns CDR1 DFQATT and CDR2 SNEGSKA (reference sequence). The CDR3 here is CSASNQRGNSPLHF. The CDR3 region has the DNA TGCAGTGCCTCAAACCAGAGGGGCAATTCACCCCTCCACTTT.

The sample holds many counts of this clonotype. This chain links TRBV5-1 with TRBJ2-3, with D possibly TRBD2 on 6 matching bases. Germline V lookup: CDR1 SGHRS, CDR2 YFSETQ. V gave up 5 bases and J gave up 0 bases, with 10 bases separating them. The CDR3 contains 14 residues. Here the CDR3 DNA reads TGCGCCAGCAGAGGAGGGGTCAGCACAGATACGCAGTATTTT. Its translation: CASRGGVSTDTQYF.

This chain joins TRBV6-2 or TRBV6-3 and TRBJ2-7; 7 bases fit TRBD2. The CDR3 contains 13 residues. Trimming took 7 bases from V and 4 from J; bases not matched to a gene: 7. CDR1 is MNHEY, CDR2 SVGEGT, per germline. This CDR3 is CASNAGEGYEQYF. CDR3 nucleotides: TGTGCCAGCAACGCGGGAGAGGGGTACGAGCAGTACTTC.

This clonotype was recorded a few times. The gene calls are TRBV27 and TRBJ2-7; weak D call: TRBD2 (6 bases). Trimming stripped 4 bases from V and 12 bases from J, with 16 bases between. Germline-derived CDR1 and CDR2 are MNHEY and SMNVEV (reference sequence). The CDR3 contains 12 residues. The CDR3 sequence: CASSSGLRRRYF. The CDR3 DNA reads as TGTGCCAGCAGTTCGGGACTCCGAAGGCGGTACTTC.

The table lists this clonotype with a few counts. The rearrangement links TRBV6-6 to TRBJ2-7, with 8 nucleotides matching TRBD2. This CDR3 spans 13 amino acids. Per the germline V gene, CDR1 is MNHNY and CDR2 is SVGAGI (reference sequence). V was clipped by 7 bases and J by 3 bases; unmatched bases: 5. The CDR3, as DNA: TGTGCCAGCACCCCGGGAGGGTACTACGAGCAGTACTTC. It translates to CASTPGGYYEQYF.

In this sample, this clonotype turned up many times. The chain joins TRBV29-1 to TRBJ2-7; 8 nucleotides agree with TRBD1. Trimming at V came to 4 bases and at J to 7 bases, leaving 9 bases not matched to a gene. This CDR3 contains 13 residues. Germline assignment: CDR1 SQVTM and CDR2 ANQGSEA. CDR3: CSVAAGGSREQYF. The CDR3 DNA sequence: TGCAGCGTTGCGGCAGGGGGCTCTAGAGAGCAGTACTTC.

The chain joins TRBV5-4 to TRBJ1-2; D is perhaps TRBD1 (6 bases). V lost 2 bases and J lost 1, with 15 bases in between. CDR3 length: 16 amino acids. The germline V gene encodes CDR1 SGHNT and CDR2 YYREEE (reference sequence). CDR3 DNA: TGTGCCAGCAGCTTACCGGGGGCATTCAGTAACTATGGCTACACCTTC. Protein sequence: CASSLPGAFSNYGYTF.

This clonotype was observed a handful of times. The chain is built from TRBV5-4 and TRBJ1-1, with D perhaps TRBD1 (5 bases). V lost 6 bases and J lost 3, with 12 bases in between. Germline V gives CDR1 SGHNT, CDR2 YYREEE (reference sequence). CDR3 length: 13 residues. CDR3 sequence reads: CASTTGLYTEAFF. The CDR3 nucleotides are TGTGCCAGCACCACGGGACTCTACACTGAAGCTTTCTTT.

At least ten counts were recorded for this clonotype. The V and J genes are TRBV4-1 and TRBJ2-1; D may be TRBD2 (5 bases). Trimming removed 2 bases at V and 5 bases at J, with 10 bases between. Germline assignment: CDR1 MGHRA and CDR2 YSYEKL. The CDR3 contains 14 residues. The chain's CDR3 is CASSQYLGDNEQFF. The CDR3 region has the DNA TGCGCCAGCAGCCAATACCTCGGGGACAATGAGCAGTTCTTC.

This clonotype was recorded at least ten times. The DNA for the CDR3 is TGCAGTGCTAGAGTGCTACAACAACAGGGGGGAACCTACAATGAGCAGTTCTTC. Protein sequence: CSARVLQQQGGTYNEQFF. This chain joins TRBV20-1 and TRBJ2-1; 8 bases fit TRBD1. The CDR3 runs to 18 residues. V was pared by 1 base and J by 2 bases, with 13 bases of the junction left unmatched. Germline values: CDR1 DFQATT, CDR2 SNEGSKA (reference sequence).